This T cell receptor (beta chain) is from a study of identical twins. With regard to this clonotype: Antigen: not known.

The V and J ends lost 1 base and 2 bases respectively, with 6 bases between them. Looked up from germline, CDR1 is SGHRS and CDR2 is YFSETQ. This CDR3 is 13 amino acids long. Study observations and caveats: Beta clonotypes that were abundant in cord blood contained fewer insertions, a pattern absent from memory repertoires. Modelling underestimated the level of out-of-frame TCR alpha sharing observed in monozygotic twins.

TCRdb called the 5' RACE reads again in MiXCR, with one record for every CDR3 protein. Among 350,000 to 500,000 distinct CDR3 sequences listed, 18% were seen once. The sample was naive T cells sorted from blood. The chain couples TRBV5-1 to TRBJ2-5; D remains unclear. The clonotype comes from a man aged 45-60 years in good health. CDR3 nucleotides: TGCGCCAGCAGCTTGTCGACACAAGAGACCCAGTACTTC. It specifies CASSLSTQETQYF. Variable domain in full (rest from reference TRBV5-1 and TRBJ2-5): KAGVTQTPRYLIKTRGQQVTLSCSPISGHRSVSWYQQTPGQGLQFLFEYFSETQRNKGNFPGRFSGRQFSNSRSEMNVSTLELGDSALYLCASSLSTQETQYFGPGTRLLVL.